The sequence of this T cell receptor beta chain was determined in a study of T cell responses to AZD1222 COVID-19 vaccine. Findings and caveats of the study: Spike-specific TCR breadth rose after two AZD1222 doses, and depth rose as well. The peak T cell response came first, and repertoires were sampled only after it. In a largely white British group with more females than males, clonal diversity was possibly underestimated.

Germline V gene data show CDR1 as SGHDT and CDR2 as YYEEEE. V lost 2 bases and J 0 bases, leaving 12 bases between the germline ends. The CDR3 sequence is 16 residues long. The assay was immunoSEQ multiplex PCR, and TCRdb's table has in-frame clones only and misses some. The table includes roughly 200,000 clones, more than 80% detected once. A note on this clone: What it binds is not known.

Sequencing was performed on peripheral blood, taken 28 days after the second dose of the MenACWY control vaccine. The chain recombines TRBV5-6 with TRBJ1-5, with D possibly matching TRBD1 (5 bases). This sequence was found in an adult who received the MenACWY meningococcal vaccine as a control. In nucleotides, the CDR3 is TGTGCCAGCAGCTTAACCAGGGAAGGTAGCAATCAGCCCCAGCATTTT. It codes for CASSLTREGSNQPQHF.